The 17 T cell receptor beta chains in this list originate from one sample, sequenced in a study of tumor-infiltrating lymphocytes in localized non-small cell lung cancer. TCRdb's table, derived via immunoSEQ multiplex PCR, lists solely in-frame clones and lacks some. The sample holds roughly 24,000 clones, 60% to 75% seen once. The sequenced sample was lung tumor tissue. These receptors were collected from a human donor with non-small cell lung cancer.

The chain joins TRBV5-4 to TRBJ2-3; 10 nucleotides agree with TRBD2. There are 16 residues in the CDR3. Germline V gives CDR1 SGHNT, CDR2 YYREEE (reference sequence). V trimming: 0 bases; J trimming: 5 bases; junction bases outside the gene matches: 6. This CDR3 is CASSLANLAGEDTQYF. The CDR3 DNA reads as TGTGCCAGCAGCTTGGCCAACCTAGCGGGAGAAGATACGCAGTATTTT.

V is TRBV6-6 and J is TRBJ2-7; maybe TRBD2 (6 bases). The V end was cut by 2 bases, the J end by 4 bases, with 12 bases between. Germline CDR1 MNHNY, CDR2 SVGAGI (reference sequence). This CDR3 contains 14 residues. CDR3 coding DNA: TGTGCCAGCAGTTACGGGCCGGGGACTTACGAGCAGTACTTC. It yields the protein CASSYGPGTYEQYF.

The V call is TRBV4-1, the J call TRBJ2-1; unclear D gene. This CDR3 spans 17 amino acids. Trimming pared 0 bases from V and 0 bases from J, leaving 12 bases between. Germline V gene lookup returns CDR1 MGHRA and CDR2 YSYEKL. CDR3 loop: CASSQERLLSSYNEQFF. Here the CDR3 DNA reads TGCGCCAGCAGCCAAGAGCGGCTGCTGAGCTCCTACAATGAGCAGTTCTTC.

This chain links TRBV4-1 with TRBJ2-1, with D unresolved. The CDR3 runs 15 residues. Per the germline V gene, CDR1 is MGHRA and CDR2 is YSYEKL. V was cut by 1 base and J by 5 bases, with 12 bases left in between. The CDR3 sequence is CASSQGPEQNNEQFF. The CDR3 bases are TGCGCCAGCAGCCAAGGGCCCGAGCAGAACAATGAGCAGTTCTTC.

This clone was seen only once. V is TRBV7-9 and J is TRBJ2-7; 8 bases fit TRBD2. Germline values: CDR1 SEHNR, CDR2 FQNEAQ (reference sequence). V lost 2 bases to trimming and J lost 6 bases; unmatched junction nucleotides: 3. This CDR3 has 13 residues. CDR3 residues: CASSLTSGFEQYF. As DNA, the CDR3 is TGTGCCAGCAGCTTAACTAGCGGTTTCGAGCAGTACTTC.

A word on this clone: The junction does not match germline at one end; this may be a read error. The V call is TRBV5-1, the J call TRBJ2-3, with TRBD1 matching over 7 bases. Per germline, CDR1 SGHRS and CDR2 YFSETQ. The CDR3 runs 16 residues. CDR3 loop: CASSFIPGTVTDTQCF. DNA for the CDR3: TGCGCCAGCAGCTTCATCCCCGGGACAGTCACAGATACGCAGTGTTTT. The variable domain in full, with the rest retrieved from reference TRBV5-1 and TRBJ2-3, is KAGVTQTPRYLIKTRGQQVTLSCSPISGHRSVSWYQQTPGQGLQFLFEYFSETQRNKGNFPGRFSGRQFSNSRSEMNVSTLELGDSALYLCASSFIPGTVTDTQCFGPGTRLTVL.

The chain couples TRBV5-1 to TRBJ2-7; TRBD2 aligns across 7 bases. The V gene's germline CDR1 is SGHRS and CDR2 YFSETQ. The J segment lost 3 bases and the V segment lost 4 bases, leaving 10 bases of the junction unmatched. This CDR3 spans 15 amino acids. Here the CDR3 reads CASSPSPTSDYEQYF. The DNA of the CDR3 is TGCGCCAGCAGCCCTTCCCCCACTAGCGACTACGAGCAGTACTTC.

The genes are TRBV18 and TRBJ1-2; TRBD1 is a possible D gene (5 bases). The CDR3 is 13 amino acids. The V gene lost 6 bases and the J gene lost 5 bases, with 13 bases spanning the gap. Germline lookup yields CDR1 KGHSH and CDR2 LQKENI. The CDR3 spells CASSSGTDYGYTF. The CDR3 bases are TGTGCCAGCTCGAGTGGGACGGATTATGGCTACACCTTC.

This clone showed up just once. This rearrangement joins TRBV5-1 to TRBJ2-5, with D maybe TRBD2 (5 bases). V was shortened by 0 bases and J by 0 bases, with 6 bases between the two germline ends. Germline V gene lookup returns CDR1 SGHRS and CDR2 YFSETQ. CDR3 length: 14 residues. The CDR3 reads CASSLGTHQETQYF. The CDR3 region has the DNA TGCGCCAGCAGCTTGGGGACTCACCAAGAGACCCAGTACTTC.

This chain joins TRBV5-1 and TRBJ2-3, with 9 bases aligning to TRBD2. Germline-derived CDR1 and CDR2 are SGHRS and YFSETQ. The CDR3 has 17 amino acids. V lost 0 bases and J lost 2; bases outside the gene matches: 7. In DNA, the CDR3 is TGCGCCAGCAGCTTGGCAGCGGGAGGACCAGTCACAGATACGCAGTATTTT. It encodes CASSLAAGGPVTDTQYF.

This clone came up once. The chain combines TRBV10-3 with TRBJ2-2, with TRBD1 identical over 9 bases. The length of the CDR3 is 18 residues. V shed 6 bases, J shed 3 bases, and the junction held 14 bases outside the gene matches. Germline values: CDR1 ENHRY, CDR2 SYGVKD. In DNA, the CDR3 is TGTGCCATCAGAGGGGACAGGGAAAGCCCAGAAGACACCGGGGAGCTGTTTTTT. Its translation is CAIRGDRESPEDTGELFF.

This clone was counted only a few times. The rearrangement uses TRBV5-5 and TRBJ1-1; no clear D. The germline V and J ends were trimmed by 0 bases and 7 bases, with 10 bases remaining between them. Germline V CDR1 and CDR2: SGHKS, YYEKEE (reference sequence). The CDR3 has 13 residues. This CDR3 is CASSLVGPIEAFF. In DNA, the CDR3 is TGTGCCAGCAGCTTGGTTGGCCCGATTGAAGCTTTCTTT. Looking up the rest from reference TRBV5-5 and TRBJ1-1 gives the full variable domain: DAGVTQSPTHLIKTRGQQVTLRCSPISGHKSVSWYQQVLGQGPQFIFQYYEKEERGRGNFPDRFSARQFPNYSSELNVNALLLGDSALYLCASSLVGPIEAFFGQGTRLTVV.

The chain employs TRBV7-8 and TRBJ2-7; D is ambiguous. The V end was cut by 1 base, the J end by 9 bases, with 16 bases between. Germline-derived CDR1 and CDR2 are SGHVS and FQNEAQ. This CDR3 has 14 residues. CDR3 amino acids: CASSLEATHGGQYF. In DNA, the CDR3 is TGTGCCAGCAGCTTAGAGGCCACCCACGGCGGGCAGTACTTC.

The CDR3 nucleotides are TGTGCCACCAGCAGAGGGACGCCAACGGGGGGGACCCAGTACTTC. Translation gives CATSRGTPTGGTQYF. V is TRBV15 and J is TRBJ2-5; 7 nucleotides match TRBD2. The CDR3 is 15 amino acids. V lost 1 base, J lost 7 bases, and 9 bases stayed unmatched. The germline V gene has CDR1 LNHNV and CDR2 YYDKDF (reference sequence).

J is TRBJ1-5 and V is TRBV10-3; no clear D. Germline V gives CDR1 ENHRY, CDR2 SYGVKD. This CDR3 comprises 9 residues. Trimming stripped 10 bases from V and 7 bases from J, with 5 bases between. The CDR3: CASGQPQHF. DNA of the CDR3: TGTGCCAGCGGGCAGCCCCAGCATTTT.

This clone appeared once. The gene calls are TRBV2 and TRBJ1-4; a possible D gene is TRBD1 (6 bases). The CDR3 consists of 15 residues. Trimming stripped 1 base from V and 9 bases from J, with 15 bases between. Germline lookup yields CDR1 SNHLY and CDR2 FYNNEI. Here the CDR3 reads CASSEEGTGPQKLFF. In DNA form, the CDR3 reads TGTGCCAGCAGTGAAGAGGGAACAGGGCCTCAAAAACTGTTTTTT.

This clone turned up a few times. This chain connects TRBV19 to TRBJ2-1, with TRBD2 matching over 8 bases. Looked up from germline, CDR1 is LNHDA and CDR2 is SQIVND (reference sequence). This CDR3 comprises 17 residues. V dropped 5 bases and J dropped 2; count of bases not matched to a gene: 11. The CDR3, as DNA: TGTGCCAGTAGTCCCAAGGGAGCGGGAGATCCCTACAATGAGCAGTTCTTC. It translates to CASSPKGAGDPYNEQFF.